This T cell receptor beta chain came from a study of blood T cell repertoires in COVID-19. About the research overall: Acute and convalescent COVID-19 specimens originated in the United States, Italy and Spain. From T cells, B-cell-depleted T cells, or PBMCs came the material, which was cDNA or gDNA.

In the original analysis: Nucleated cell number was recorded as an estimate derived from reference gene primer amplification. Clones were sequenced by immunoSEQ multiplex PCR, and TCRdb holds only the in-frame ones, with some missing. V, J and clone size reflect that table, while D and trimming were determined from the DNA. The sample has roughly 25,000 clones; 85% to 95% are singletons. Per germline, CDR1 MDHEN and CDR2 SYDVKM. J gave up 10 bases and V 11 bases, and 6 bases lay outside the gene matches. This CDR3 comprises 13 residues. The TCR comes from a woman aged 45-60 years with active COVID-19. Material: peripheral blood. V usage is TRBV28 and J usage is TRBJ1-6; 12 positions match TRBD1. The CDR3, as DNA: TGTGCCGCGACCGGGACAGGGGGCTCACCCCTCCACTTT. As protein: CAATGTGGSPLHF.